The 22 T cell receptor beta chains below come from one sample, sequenced in a study of identical twins. TCRdb re-analysed the 5' RACE reads in MiXCR, keeping a single row per CDR3 protein. Altogether roughly 350,000 distinct CDR3 sequences are present, roughly 12% being singletons, with the ten largest covering just over 7%. The same sample was also studied in work on yellow fever vaccine responses in identical twins.

The sample was CD8+ T cells sorted from blood. The receptor source for this set is a woman aged 18-35 years in good health.

This clonotype was seen many times. The rearrangement links TRBV7-3 to TRBJ2-1; 10 bases are a match to TRBD2. This CDR3 region has 15 residues. Germline CDR1 SGHTA, CDR2 FQGTGA. Trimming at V came to 2 bases and at J to 2 bases, leaving 0 bases not matched to a gene. Written as DNA, the CDR3 is TGTGCCAGCAGCTTACTAGCGGGAGCCTACAATGAGCAGTTCTTC. Protein product: CASSLLAGAYNEQFF.

Judged by abundance, this clonotype is medium-sized (0.01 to 0.1%). The chain joins TRBV7-2 to TRBJ1-2; 7 bases map to TRBD1. The germline V gene has CDR1 SGHTA and CDR2 FQGNSA. Trimming took 5 bases from V and 5 from J; bases not matched to a gene: 11. The CDR3 is 15 residues long. CDR3 residues: CASSALQGPEYGYTF. In DNA, the CDR3 is TGTGCCAGCAGCGCCTTACAGGGGCCTGAGTATGGCTACACCTTC. Combining the CDR3 with reference TRBV7-2 and TRBJ1-2 gives the whole variable domain GAGVSQSPSNKVTEKGKDVELRCDPISGHTALYWYRQSLGQGLEFLIYFQGNSAPDKSGLPSDRFSAERTGGSVSTLTIQRTQQEDSAVYLCASSALQGPEYGYTFGSGTRLTVV.

There are many counts of this clonotype. The chain carries TRBV27 and TRBJ2-2; D call uncertain. Trimming removed 0 bases from V and 3 bases from J, with 8 bases in between. The CDR3 is 15 amino acids. Germline-derived CDR1 and CDR2 are MNHEY and SMNVEV (reference sequence). DNA for the CDR3: TGTGCCAGCAGTTTATCTCCTTTTTACACCGGGGAGCTGTTTTTT. Its protein is CASSLSPFYTGELFF.

There are a few counts of this clonotype. This rearrangement joins TRBV5-5 to TRBJ2-7, with D perhaps assigned TRBD1 or TRBD2 (5 bases each). Germline V gene sequence: CDR1 SGHKS, CDR2 YYEKEE (reference sequence). The V end was cut by 0 bases, the J end by 0 bases, with 16 bases between. The length of the CDR3 is 17 residues. CDR3 in DNA: TGTGCCAGCAGCTTGGCCGGGGCTGCTGGGCACTCCTACGAGCAGTACGTC. Its protein is CASSLAGAAGHSYEQYV.

The J gene is TRBJ2-3, the V gene TRBV5-1, with D possibly matching TRBD2 (6 bases). This CDR3 comprises 18 residues. The germline V gene has CDR1 SGHRS and CDR2 YFSETQ. V was trimmed by 4 bases and J by 0 bases, leaving 21 bases between them. In DNA form, the CDR3 reads TGCGCCAGCAGCACCGAGGGCCTAGCGATCCTCAGCACAGATACGCAGTATTTT. Amino acid sequence: CASSTEGLAILSTDTQYF.

This chain uses TRBV5-1 with TRBJ2-3; TRBD2 matches 8 bases. The V and J ends lost 0 bases and 2 bases, in that order; junction bases with no gene match: 5. CDR1 SGHRS and CDR2 YFSETQ come from the germline V gene. There are 16 residues in the CDR3. The DNA for the CDR3 is TGCGCCAGCAGCTTGGACGGGGGGGCGGTCACAGATACGCAGTATTTT. Its protein product is CASSLDGGAVTDTQYF.

This clonotype has more than one count but fewer than ten. The chain combines TRBV18 with TRBJ1-2; D is unclear. Trimming removed 3 bases at V and 8 bases at J, with 16 bases between. From germline, CDR1 is KGHSH and CDR2 LQKENI. The CDR3 has 14 residues. Here the CDR3 DNA reads TGTGCCAGCTCACCGGCCGGGCCCCAAGAGGGCTACACCTTC. Translated, it gives CASSPAGPQEGYTF. Full variable domain (remainder filled in from reference TRBV18 and TRBJ1-2): NAGVMQNPRHLVRRRGQEARLRCSPMKGHSHVYWYRQLPEEGLKFMVYLQKENIIDESGMPKERFSAEFPKEGPSILRIQQVVRGDSAAYFCASSPAGPQEGYTFGSGTRLTVV.

This clonotype showed up just a few times. The V call is TRBV11-2, the J call TRBJ1-3, with a tentative D call TRBD1 (5 bases). Germline lookup yields CDR1 SGHAT and CDR2 FQNNGV. Trimming took 1 base from V and 0 from J, leaving 10 bases between them. This CDR3 is 16 amino acids long. The CDR3 DNA sequence: TGTGCCAGCAGCTTAGGGGGCCAGTACTCTGGAAACACCATATATTTT. Its protein is CASSLGGQYSGNTIYF.

This clonotype was counted only a few times. The chain combines TRBV2 with TRBJ2-7; tentatively, D is TRBD1 (5 bases). The CDR3 runs 14 residues. The germline V gene encodes CDR1 SNHLY and CDR2 FYNNEI. Between the trimmed V and J ends, which lost 8 bases and 6 bases, there was a span of 20 bases. DNA of the CDR3: TGTGCCAGCCGATGGGGCGCTGCGGTGGGCGAGCAGTACTTC. Its translation is CASRWGAAVGEQYF.

This rearrangement joins TRBV7-8 to TRBJ2-7; 7 nucleotides agree with TRBD2. Germline CDR1 and CDR2: SGHVS and FQNEAQ. There are 12 residues in the CDR3. J was trimmed by 7 bases and V by 6 bases; bases with no gene match: 6. The CDR3 sequence: CASRGTTLEQYF. The CDR3 DNA follows: TGTGCCAGCAGGGGGACTACCCTAGAGCAGTACTTC.

The chain carries TRBV19 and TRBJ2-7; 7 nucleotides match TRBD2. Germline V CDR1 and CDR2: LNHDA, SQIVND (reference sequence). This CDR3 is built from 15 residues. V dropped 1 base and J dropped 3; count of bases not matched to a gene: 6. In nucleotides, the CDR3 is TGTGCCAGTAGTATAGGGGCGGGAGTTATCTACGAGCAGTACTTC. This codes for CASSIGAGVIYEQYF.

This chain connects TRBV24-1 to TRBJ1-2; D unclear. V lost 1 base and J lost 8, with 4 bases in between. The length of the CDR3 is 11 residues. Germline V gene sequence: CDR1 KGHDR, CDR2 SFDVKD. The CDR3 sequence is CATSDFGGYTF. The CDR3 DNA sequence: TGTGCCACCAGTGATTTCGGAGGCTACACCTTC.

The CDR3 is CASGLTRLAGHPVSYNEQFF. The CDR3 DNA reads TGTGCTAGTGGTTTGACTCGACTAGCGGGCCATCCGGTCTCCTACAATGAGCAGTTCTTC. The chain employs TRBV12-5 and TRBJ2-1; 10 positions match TRBD2. The junction had 13 bases not matched to a gene; V was cut back by 2 bases and J by 0 bases. The CDR3 extends over 20 amino acids. The V gene's germline CDR1 is LGHNT and CDR2 FRNRAP. The full variable domain, its missing parts supplied by reference TRBV12-5 and TRBJ2-1, is DARVTQTPRHKVTEMGQEVTMRCQPILGHNTVFWYRQTMMQGLELLAYFRNRAPLDDSGMPKDRFSAEMPDATLATLKIQPSEPRDSAVYFCASGLTRLAGHPVSYNEQFFGPGTRLTVL.

The chain is built from TRBV20-1 and TRBJ1-5, with TRBD1 matching over 9 bases. The CDR3 runs 14 residues. Germline-derived CDR1 and CDR2 are DFQATT and SNEGSKA (reference sequence). V lost 3 bases and J lost 4; bases outside the gene matches: 4. The DNA of the CDR3 is TGCAGTGCTAGCTTCGGACAGGGGAATCAGCCCCAGCATTTT. It specifies CSASFGQGNQPQHF.

There are many counts of this clonotype. This rearrangement joins TRBV6-1 to TRBJ2-1; 10 bases agree with TRBD2. The CDR3 covers 15 residues. Losses at the gene ends were 4 bases for V and 0 bases for J; bases not matched to a gene: 0. Germline CDR1 MNHNS, CDR2 SASEGT. As DNA, the CDR3 is TGTGCCAGCAGTGGGACTAGCGGCTCCTACAATGAGCAGTTCTTC. This encodes CASSGTSGSYNEQFF.

This clonotype was counted between two and nine times. This sequence joins TRBV7-6 and TRBJ2-1; 10 bases are shared with TRBD2. The CDR3 spans 15 residues. V dropped 5 bases and J dropped 8; count of bases not matched to a gene: 9. Germline CDR1 and CDR2: SGHVS and FNYEAQ. DNA of the CDR3: TGTGCCAGCAGCCATCAGCGGGGGGGCGGGGATGAGCAGTTCTTC. It codes for CASSHQRGGGDEQFF.

The chain is built from TRBV29-1 and TRBJ1-2; TRBD1 is a possible D gene (5 bases). Germline loops: CDR1 SQVTM, CDR2 ANQGSEA. Trimming cost V 4 bases and J 8 bases, with 17 bases left between them. The CDR3 loop spans 13 amino acids. CDR3 in DNA: TGCAGCGTTGCCGGGACCTCAAGTGGAGGCTACACCTTC. Translation: CSVAGTSSGGYTF.

The CDR3: CASSLGAAGTEAFF. CDR3 DNA sequence: TGTGCCAGCAGTCTGGGGGCCGCCGGAACTGAAGCTTTCTTT. The chain uses TRBV6-1 and TRBJ1-1, with D tentatively TRBD1 (6 bases). V was shortened by 5 bases and J by 5 bases, with 15 bases between the two germline ends. The CDR3 contains 14 residues. Germline V CDR1 and CDR2: MNHNS, SASEGT.

The chain couples TRBV6-5 to TRBJ2-2, with D perhaps given as TRBD1 or TRBD2 (5 bases each). V dropped 0 bases and J dropped 4 bases, with 9 bases sitting between them. This CDR3 comprises 15 residues. Germline lookup yields CDR1 MNHEY and CDR2 SVGAGI. The CDR3 sequence is CASSYSGDPTGELFF. The CDR3, as DNA: TGTGCCAGCAGTTACTCTGGGGACCCCACCGGGGAGCTGTTTTTT.

This clonotype has just a few counts. The chain has TRBV12-3 or TRBV12-4 and TRBJ2-1; D is possibly TRBD1 (5 bases). The ends were cut back, 0 bases at V and 8 bases at J, with 14 bases in the middle. This CDR3 is built from 15 residues. The CDR3 loop reads CASSLALRQGDEQFF. DNA for the CDR3: TGTGCCAGCAGTTTAGCGCTACGGCAGGGTGATGAGCAGTTCTTC.

This clonotype was recorded a few times. At one end, the junction sequence differs from germline, possibly due to a read error. This chain joins TRBV14 and TRBJ2-1; 8 positions agree with TRBD1. CDR1 and CDR2 from the germline V gene are SGHDN and FVKESK. The CDR3 contains 16 residues. The CDR3 region is CASSQWDRSSHNEQFF. In DNA, the CDR3 is TGTGCCAGCAGCCAATGGGACAGGAGCTCCCACAATGAGCAGTTCTTC.

The chain employs TRBV25-1 and TRBJ2-5; 7 positions match TRBD1. Germline loops: CDR1 MGHDK, CDR2 SYGVNS. The CDR3 extends over 14 amino acids. V was clipped by 5 bases and J by 5 bases; unmatched bases: 8. The CDR3: CASSLQTGLETQYF. CDR3 nucleotide sequence: TGTGCCAGCAGTTTACAGACAGGGTTGGAGACCCAGTACTTC. The full variable domain, its missing parts supplied by reference TRBV25-1 and TRBJ2-5, is EADIYQTPRYLVIGTGKKITLECSQTMGHDKMYWYQQDPGMELHLIHYSYGVNSTEKGDLSSESTVSRIRTEHFPLTLESARPSHTSQYLCASSLQTGLETQYFGPGTRLLVL.